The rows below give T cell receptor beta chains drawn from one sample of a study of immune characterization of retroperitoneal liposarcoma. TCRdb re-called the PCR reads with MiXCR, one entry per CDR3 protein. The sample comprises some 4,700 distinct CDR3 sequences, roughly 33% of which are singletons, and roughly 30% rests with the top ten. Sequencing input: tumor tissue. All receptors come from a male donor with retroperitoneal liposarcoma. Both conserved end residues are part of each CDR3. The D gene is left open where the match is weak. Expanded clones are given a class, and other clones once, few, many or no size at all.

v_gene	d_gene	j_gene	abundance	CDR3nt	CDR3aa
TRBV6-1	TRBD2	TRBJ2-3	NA	TGTGCCAGCAGACCCCTAGCGGGGACTAGCACAGATACGCAGTATTTT	CASRPLAGTSTDTQYF
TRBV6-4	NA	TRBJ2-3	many	TGTGCCAGCAGTGACGAGGGGAGGAGCACAGATACGCAGTATTTT	CASSDEGRSTDTQYF
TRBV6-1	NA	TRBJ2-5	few	TGTGCCAGCACGCCATCTGGACTCGGGGAGACCCAGTACTTC	CASTPSGLGETQYF
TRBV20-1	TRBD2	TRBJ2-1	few	TGCAGTGCTAGAGATACGACCGGGACTAGCGGGAGGGCAGTCTTCTTC	CSARDTTGTSGRAVFF
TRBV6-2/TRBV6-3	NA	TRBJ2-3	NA	TGTGCCAGCAGTTACTCCCTCATGACAGCTAGCACAGATACGCAGTATTTT	CASSYSLMTASTDTQYF
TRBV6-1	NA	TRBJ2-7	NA	TGTGCCAGCAGCACGGACTTTCGAGGCAGCGAGCAGTACTTC	CASSTDFRGSEQYF
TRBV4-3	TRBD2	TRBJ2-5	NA	TGCGCCAGCAGCCAAGATGTGTCTAGCGGGAGGATGGTCGGTTTGGGAGAGCAGTACTTC	CASSQDVSSGRMVGLGEQYF
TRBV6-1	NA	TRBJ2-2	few	TGTGCCAGCAGCCTGGGACTCAACACCGGGGAGCTGTTTTTT	CASSLGLNTGELFF
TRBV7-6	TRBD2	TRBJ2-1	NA	TGTGCCAGCAGCCAGGTGGCTAGCGGGAGTTTCTACGAGCAGTTCTTC	CASSQVASGSFYEQFF
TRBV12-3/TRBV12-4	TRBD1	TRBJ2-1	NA	TGTGCCAGCGGAGTGACAGGACAGGCGCCTGAGCAGTTCTTC	CASGVTGQAPEQFF
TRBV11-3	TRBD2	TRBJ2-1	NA	TGTGCCAGCAGCCCGGGACTACTCTACAATGAGCAGTTCTTC	CASSPGLLYNEQFF
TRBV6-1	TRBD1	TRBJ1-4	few	TGTGCCAGCAGAACGACAGGGGAGGTTAATGAAAAACTGTTTTTT	CASRTTGEVNEKLFF
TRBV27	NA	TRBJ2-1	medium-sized	TGTGCCAGCAGTACGGGACCTTACGAGCAGTTCTTC	CASSTGPYEQFF
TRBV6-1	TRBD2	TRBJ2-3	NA	TGTGCCAGCAGTGTGCAGCGGGGTGACACAGATACGCAGTATTTT	CASSVQRGDTDTQYF
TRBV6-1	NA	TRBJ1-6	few	TGTGCCAGCAGTCCAAATAATCCGGGACGGGACAATTCACCCCTCCACTTT	CASSPNNPGRDNSPLHF
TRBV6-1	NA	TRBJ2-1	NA	TGTGCCAGCAAAAGCGCCTCTAAGCGGGAGCAGTTCTTC	CASKSASKREQFF
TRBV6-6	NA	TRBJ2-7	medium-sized	TGTGCCAGCAGTTACTCCCCGGGAGAGCTAGAGCAGTACTTC	CASSYSPGELEQYF
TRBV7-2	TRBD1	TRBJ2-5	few	TGTGCCAGCAGCCTTTTTGGACAGGAAGAGACCCAGTACTTC	CASSLFGQEETQYF
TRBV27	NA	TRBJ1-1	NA	TGTGCCAGCAGTTTCCCCCCTCTGGCACGGACCACTGAAGCTTTCTTT	CASSFPPLARTTEAFF
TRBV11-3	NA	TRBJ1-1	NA	TGTGCCAGCAGCACCCGGGACGACACTGAAGCTTTCTTT	CASSTRDDTEAFF
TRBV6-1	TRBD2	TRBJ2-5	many	TGTGCCAGCAGTTCTCCGAGCGGGGAGGGCCAAGAGACCCAGTACTTC	CASSSPSGEGQETQYF
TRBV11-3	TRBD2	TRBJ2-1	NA	TGTGCCAGCAGCTCCCTAGCGGGAGGGCACAATGAGCAGTTCTTC	CASSSLAGGHNEQFF
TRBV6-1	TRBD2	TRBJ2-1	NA	TGTGCCAGCAGTGAGCCGGGGGGGTCCTACAATGAGCAGTTCTTC	CASSEPGGSYNEQFF
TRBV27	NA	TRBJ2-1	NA	TGTGCCAGCAGTTTACGTTTCGCCTCGGTTTACAATGAGCGGTTCTTC	CASSLRFASVYNERFF
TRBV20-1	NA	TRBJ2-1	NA	TGCAGTGCCAACCTCGGGGAGCGCTACAATGAGCAGTTCTTC	CSANLGERYNEQFF
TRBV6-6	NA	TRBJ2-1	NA	TGTGCCAGCAGTTACTCGATCACGGGGTGGAATGAGCAGTTCTTC	CASSYSITGWNEQFF
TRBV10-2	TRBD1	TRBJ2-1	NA	TGCGCCAGCATGCGCCGGGACAGTTCCTACAATGAGCAGTTCTTC	CASMRRDSSYNEQFF
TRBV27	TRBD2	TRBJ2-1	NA	TGTGCCAGCAGCCCATCTAGCGGGAGCTCCTACGAGCAGTTCTTC	CASSPSSGSSYEQFF
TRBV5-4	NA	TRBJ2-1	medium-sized	TGTGCCAGCAGCTTGGCTTATAATGAGCAGTTCTTC	CASSLAYNEQFF
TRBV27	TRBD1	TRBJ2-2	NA	TGTGCCAGCAGTCCTTCAAGGGGGCTTAACACCGGGGAGCTGTTTTTT	CASSPSRGLNTGELFF
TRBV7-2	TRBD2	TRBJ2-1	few	TGTGCCAGCAGCTTAGATGGACCTTGGCGGGAGACCCAGTTCTTC	CASSLDGPWRETQFF
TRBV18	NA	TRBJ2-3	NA	TGTGCCAGCTCACCAACAGATACGCAGTATTTT	CASSPTDTQYF
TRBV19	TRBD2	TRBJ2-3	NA	TGTGCCAGTAGTACCCTCATAGCGGGAGGGCCGTCGGGAAGGGAGGAGTACTTC	CASSTLIAGGPSGREEYF